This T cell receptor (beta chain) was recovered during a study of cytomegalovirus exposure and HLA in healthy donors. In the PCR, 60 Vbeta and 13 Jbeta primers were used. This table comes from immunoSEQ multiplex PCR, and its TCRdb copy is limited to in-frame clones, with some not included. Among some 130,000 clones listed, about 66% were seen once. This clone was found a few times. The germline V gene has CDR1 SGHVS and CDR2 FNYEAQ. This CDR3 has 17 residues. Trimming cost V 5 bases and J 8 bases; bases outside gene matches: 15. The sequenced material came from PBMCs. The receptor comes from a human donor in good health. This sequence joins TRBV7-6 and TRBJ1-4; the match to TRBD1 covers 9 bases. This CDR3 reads CASSLNSGTGIGEKLFF. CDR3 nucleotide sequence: TGTGCCAGCAGCCTAAATTCCGGGACAGGGATTGGCGAAAAACTGTTTTTT.